The 4 T cell receptor beta chains given below trace back to one sample, sequenced in a study of blood T cell repertoires in COVID-19. TCRdb keeps only in-frame clones here, not all; method: immunoSEQ multiplex PCR. The data hold roughly 61,000 clones, with roughly 90% observed a single time. Sequencing was carried out using peripheral blood. The receptors originated from a man older than 75 with acute or convalescent COVID-19.

This chain uses TRBV6-5 with TRBJ1-6, with D perhaps matching TRBD1 (6 bases). Germline V gene data show CDR1 as MNHEY and CDR2 as SVGAGI. This CDR3 has 15 amino acids. Trimming removed 5 bases at V and 1 base at J, with 9 bases between. CDR3 in DNA: TGTGCCAGCAGTACAGGGTTATCCTATAATTCACCCCTCCACTTT. It is translated as CASSTGLSYNSPLHF.

The V gene is TRBV3-1 (or the pseudogene TRBV3-2), the J gene TRBJ2-3; tentatively, D is TRBD1 (6 bases). Germline V gene data show CDR1 as LGHDT and CDR2 as YNNKEL (reference sequence). The CDR3 loop spans 14 amino acids. Trimming removed 2 bases from V and 3 bases from J, with 9 bases in between. CDR3 protein: CASSQWTDTDTQYF. The CDR3 DNA reads as TGTGCCAGCAGCCAATGGACAGATACAGATACGCAGTATTTT.

The chain carries TRBV6-4 and TRBJ2-4, with no clear D. Germline V gene data show CDR1 as MRHNA and CDR2 as SNTAGT. The CDR3 is 17 residues long. V was shortened by 2 bases and J by 0 bases, with 14 bases between the two germline ends. CDR3: CASSDVGQALAKNIQYF. In nucleotides, the CDR3 is TGTGCCAGCAGTGACGTGGGCCAAGCCCTAGCCAAAAACATTCAGTACTTC.

The rearrangement joins TRBV9 to TRBJ2-1, with 9 bases fitting TRBD2. Germline lookup yields CDR1 SGDLS and CDR2 YYNGEE. The trim removed 1 base at V and 2 bases at J, leaving 4 bases unmatched. The CDR3 runs 16 residues. The CDR3 bases are TGTGCCAGCAGCGTATTTAGCGGGGGCACCTACAATGAGCAGTTCTTC. Residues: CASSVFSGGTYNEQFF. The full variable domain, in which reference TRBV9 and TRBJ2-1 provide the parts outside the CDR3, is DSGVTQTPKHLITATGQRVTLRCSPRSGDLSVYWYQQSLDQGLQFLIQYYNGEERAKGNILERFSAQQFPDLHSELNLSSLELGDSALYFCASSVFSGGTYNEQFFGPGTRLTVL.